This TCR beta chain came from a study of shared clonotypes between healthy human individuals (dated by TCRdb to 2020 to 2021). In the study overall: The cohort comprised two women and a few men aged 18 to 49 years. For each donor, three plates each were used for CD4 naive and CD4 memory, two plates were used for CD8 naive, and one plate was used for CD8 memory. The study deeply sequenced blood TCR repertoires of five healthy adults to estimate repertoire size and the extent of clonotype sharing between individuals. Different laboratories and diverse techniques were used to prepare libraries and sequence TCR repertoires, to increase sequencing depth and limit assay-specific biases. Between about 0.8 and 8.9 billion PBMCs per donor were obtained by leukapheresis. Here is what the overall study found, with its caveats: Even with the large sequencing depth, rarefaction of the sorted-subset datasets indicated that sequencing was incomplete. Sampling was restricted to blood, and TCR repertoires in tissues likely differ from the TCR repertoires found in blood. Because the study included a small number of donors, the genetic and exposure-history diversity represented was limited. Compared with non-shared clonotypes, clonotypes shared by all four sorted-subset donors had higher generation probabilities. When several donors were compared, the shared fraction of clonotypes was roughly 4.8% for naive CD4, roughly 3.3% for naive CD8, about 2.4% for memory CD4, and 0.4% for memory CD8. Naive subsets generally had larger estimated clonotype richness than memory subsets did. Pairwise subsampling indicated that sequencing depth was expected to affect the degree of clonotype sharing among donors.

A remark on this clone: The clone's antigen remains unknown. Within one base of it there is no much larger clone, and no base qualities were kept. Other DNA sequences in the sample encode the same CDR3.

CD8 naive samples were obtained by positive selection for CCR7 among CD45RO-negative cells, yielding a CD45RA+CCR7+ population from which TemRA cells were excluded. Healthy HIV-negative adults with no recently reported acute infections or vaccinations were included as donors. Every donor was a Caucasian adult residing in Nashville, Tennessee, USA. After blood collection by leukapheresis, PBMCs were isolated using Ficoll-Histopaque density gradient centrifugation and then cryopreserved in the vapor phase of liquid nitrogen. Analytical flow cytometry was used to check the purity and quantity of each magnetically sorted T cell population. Genomic DNA was isolated from each sorted fraction and quantified by UV absorbance on a Nanodrop 2000c. Using the deep immunoSEQ assay, multiplex PCR amplified TCR CDR3 regions from genomic DNA. Extracted genomic DNA from each cell subset was spread evenly across all wells of several immunoSEQ 96-well plates, with each plate serving as a replicate. For sorted subsets, about 200 ng genomic DNA, equal to some 28,000 T cell genomes, was loaded into each replicate PCR. Purified libraries were measured with a Qubit 3.0 fluorometer, size-checked on a Bioanalyzer 2100, and measured again with the KAPA Library Quantification kit. Every immunoSEQ 96-well plate was sequenced on a separate single-read 150-cycle Illumina NextSeq 550 flow cell. In the authors' own workflow: The immunoSEQ output contained only junctional sequences without quality scores, so filtering could not match that applied to full-length reads. Sequences were annotated with PyIR, a Python wrapper for IgBLAST v1.9, using IMGT germline references to assign V/J genes and CDR3. Reads were filtered out if the reads had weak V/J assignments (E-value above 1e-6), no CDR3, stop codons, out-of-frame junctions, or ambiguous translated residues. V3J clonotypes were defined as sequences sharing the same inferred V gene, J gene, and CDR3 amino acid sequence. To compute the percentage overlap between repertoires, the number of shared unique clonotypes was divided by the size of the smaller repertoire. Three approaches were used to assess repertoire richness: RTK rarefaction, the Chao1 estimator, and Recon v2.1 estimates of unobserved clonotypes. OLGA was used to compute generation probabilities for all TCRbeta clonotypes that the gDNA method yielded from a handful of donors. Entries here come from immuneACCESS through TCRdb and include only in-frame sequences with V and J called. Some clones fail to appear in such tables; in the studies checked, an unresolved V gene covers under half of the shortfall, and the cause of the remainder is unknown. V and J calls and clone size are given by that table; D and trimming were obtained from the DNA. Across this sample there are about 2.1 million clones, with 85% to 95% seen only once. About 1.6% of the sample belongs to the ten largest clones.

The TCR was taken from a young man in good health. Some clones in this sample may be carry-over from other donors' samples. The material sequenced was naive CD8+ T cells from PBMCs. Per the publication, the cell subset or site label means: CD45RA+CCR7+.

CDR3 region: CASSQTGDSYEQYF. The DNA sequence is given as TGTGCCAGCAGCCAGACAGGGGACTCCTACGAGCAGTACTTC. Recombination connected TRBV28 to TRBJ2-7, with 8 middle bases fitting TRBD1. Germline trimming: 6 bases from V, 0 bases from J; junction bases outside gene matches: 4. Looking up the germline V gene yields CDR1 MDHEN and CDR2 SYDVKM. The CDR3 runs 14 residues from the cysteine to the phenylalanine. Only the CDR3 region is kept as DNA, spanning 42 bases read in frame from base 1.